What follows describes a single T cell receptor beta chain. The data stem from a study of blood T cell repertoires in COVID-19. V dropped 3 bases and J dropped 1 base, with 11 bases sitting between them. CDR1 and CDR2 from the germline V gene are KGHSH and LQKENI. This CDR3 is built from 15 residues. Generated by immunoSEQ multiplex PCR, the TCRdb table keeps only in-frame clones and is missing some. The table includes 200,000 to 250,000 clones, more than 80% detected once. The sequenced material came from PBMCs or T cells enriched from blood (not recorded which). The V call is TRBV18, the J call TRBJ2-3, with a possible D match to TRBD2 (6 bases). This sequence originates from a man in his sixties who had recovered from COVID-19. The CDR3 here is CASSPSASGTDTQYF. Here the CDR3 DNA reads TGTGCCAGCTCACCGTCGGCTAGCGGCACAGATACGCAGTATTTT.